This T cell receptor (beta chain) was observed in a study of CD4 and CD8 cells across lung adenocarcinoma regions. TCRdb itself ran the PCR reads through MiXCR, one entry per CDR3 protein. The sample shows about 12,000 distinct CDR3 sequences, around 50% of them seen only once. The CDR3 has 13 residues. The germline V gene encodes CDR1 SGHTA and CDR2 FQGNSA. Samples came from patients with localized non-small cell lung adenocarcinoma. Sequenced input: CD8+ T cells from the margin of a lung tumor. The receptor's source is a male donor with lung adenocarcinoma. The CD4 and CD8 labels of this study may be unreliable. The chain recombines TRBV7-2 with TRBJ2-5, with TRBD2 matching over 7 bases. The J call is uncertain, as TRBJ2-1 better fits the DNA end. The CDR3 region has the DNA TGTGCCAGCAGCCGAAGTGGGAGGGCCGAGCAGTTCTTC. Its translation is CASSRSGRAEQFF.